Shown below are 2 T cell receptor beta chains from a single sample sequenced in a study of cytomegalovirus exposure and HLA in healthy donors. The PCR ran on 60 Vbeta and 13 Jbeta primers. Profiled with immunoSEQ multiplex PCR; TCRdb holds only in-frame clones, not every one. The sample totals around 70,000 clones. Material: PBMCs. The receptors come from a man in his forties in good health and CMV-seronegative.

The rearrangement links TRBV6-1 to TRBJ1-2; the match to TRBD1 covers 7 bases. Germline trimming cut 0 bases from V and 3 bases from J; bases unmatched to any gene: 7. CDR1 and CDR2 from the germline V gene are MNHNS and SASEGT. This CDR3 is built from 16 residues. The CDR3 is CASSEAWQGVDYGYTF. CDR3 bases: TGTGCCAGCAGTGAAGCATGGCAGGGGGTGGACTATGGCTACACCTTC.

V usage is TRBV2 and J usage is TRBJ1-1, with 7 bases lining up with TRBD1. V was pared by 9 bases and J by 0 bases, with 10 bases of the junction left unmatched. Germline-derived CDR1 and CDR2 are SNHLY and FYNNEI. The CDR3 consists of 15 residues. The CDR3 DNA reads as TGTGCCAGAAGAGACTCCGGGACAGTGAACACTGAAGCTTTCTTT. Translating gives CARRDSGTVNTEAFF.